This T cell receptor (beta chain) was identified in a study of T cell responses to AZD1222 COVID-19 vaccine. Study-level findings and limits: With dominance at 160-218 and 743-854, vaccine-associated CD4 TCRs spanned spike. Reports say nearly half of spike-specific TCRs go after unmutated variant regions. Recipients of two AZD1222 doses showed rising Spike-specific TCR breadth and depth.

Points on this clone: The antigen is undetermined.

Sequencing was performed with immunoSEQ multiplex PCR; in TCRdb, only in-frame clones are kept and a portion is missing. The repertoire holds 95,000 to 150,000 clones, 85% seen once, with around 4.4% in the top ten. The sequence derives from an adult who received the AZD1222 COVID-19 vaccine. Sequenced here: peripheral blood, sampled 28 days after the second AZD1222 dose.

CDR3 bases: TGCGCCAGCAGCTTGGCTCTGGGTTCCAATGAGCAGTTCTTC. It codes for CASSLALGSNEQFF. This chain joins TRBV5-1 and TRBJ2-1; no clear D. Deletions cut 0 bases from V and 6 bases from J, with 10 bases between. There are 14 residues in the CDR3. CDR1 SGHRS and CDR2 YFSETQ come from the germline V gene.